This paragraph reports one T cell receptor (beta chain). Its antigen is not known. Profiled with immunoSEQ multiplex PCR; TCRdb holds only in-frame clones, not every one. The sample lists roughly 3,900 clones, roughly four fifths occurring once. This specimen belongs to a study of T cell repertoires in ileal Crohn's disease. Overall study: All patients had surgery for stricturing (61%) or penetrating (around 40%) disease. Study-wide results and caveats: Compared with CD4 T cells, sorted CD8 cells carried more expanded clones.

Germline values: CDR1 SQVTM, CDR2 ANQGSEA. This CDR3 region has 13 residues. Trimming shortened V by 0 bases and J by 10 bases, and 10 bases separated the two germline ends. The rearrangement uses TRBV29-1 and TRBJ1-6, with D possibly being TRBD1 (5 bases). Sequencing was carried out using ileal tissue. The sequence was collected from an adult with Crohn's disease. CDR3 loop: CSVEDQDNSPLHF. The CDR3 bases are TGCAGCGTTGAAGACCAGGACAACTCACCCCTCCACTTT. Complete variable domain (other parts from reference TRBV29-1 and TRBJ1-6): SAVISQKPSRDICQRGTSLTIQCQVDSQVTMMFWYRQQPGQSLTLIATANQGSEATYESGFVIDKFPISRPNLTFSTLTVSNMSPEDSSIYLCSVEDQDNSPLHFGNGTRLTVT.